This paragraph reports one T cell receptor beta chain. Its antigen is currently not known. It has no much larger one-base neighbor in the sample; base qualities were not kept. The immunoSEQ multiplex PCR, with forward primers for 54 TRBV segments and reverse primers for 13 TRBJ segments, was used to amplify TCRB CDR3 regions. Deep resolution, with a target of 200,000 or so T cell genomes, was applied to the sequencing of pre-culture CD4+ samples. Sequencing of the amplicons on an Illumina HiSeq System generated 87 bp reads spanning the CDR3. Per the authors' processing: Correction for PCR and sequencing errors was applied to reads, and CDR3 regions were defined through alignment to IMGT reference sequences. Synthetic template pools were used to estimate counts of templates and unique rearrangements. Clonality was computed as 1 minus Pielou's evenness. The Daley-Smith estimator was used to estimate richness. Morisita's index was used to measure repertoire overlap. Clones present in cultured samples but not detected in the pre-culture repertoire of the same donor were defined as low-abundance clones. This immuneACCESS table, as held by TCRdb, lists in-frame sequences with V and J called but not all clones. Of the missing ones, under half trace to an unresolved V gene in checked studies; the others have no known cause. D and trimming were read from the DNA, whereas the V and J calls and clone size are those reported in that table. This sample has some 110,000 clones in its table, and about 91% of those were observed once. The ten most abundant clones make up more than 0.25% of the sample.

Magnetic bead negative selection was used to isolate untouched CD4+ T cells from Ficoll-separated PBMC, with an average purity of approximately 98%. Using magnetic beads, untouched CD4+ T cells were isolated from Ficoll-separated PBMC at about 97.7% purity, with only negligible CD8+ contamination. Donors were a few healthy blood donors whose buffy coats supplied peripheral blood mononuclear cells. CMV seronegative status was shared by all three donors. The DNeasy Blood & Tissue Kit was used to extract genomic DNA. TCRB sequencing was performed on genomic DNA from sorted CD137+CD4+ cells and pre-culture CD4+ baseline samples from each subject. The record originates from a study of T cell repertoires and HLA-DP antigens listed by TCRdb under 2018. For the study in its entirety: The study used an in vitro model of CD4+ T cell alloreactivity against allogeneic HLA-DP presented by transduced HeLa cells. Compared with self, one alloantigen differed at one amino acid in the peptide-binding groove and the other differed at under twelve, modelling structurally similar versus dissimilar alloantigens. The three donors, two male and one female, ranged from the 18-to-29 to the 60-to-69 age band. An average DNA input of roughly 200 ng was used for sorted CD137+CD4+ samples, compared with 950 to 1,500 ng for pre-culture CD4+ samples. Points the paper makes about the study in general: The naive and memory CD4+ repertoires were not analysed as separate populations. The study was limited by having just a few donors, by relying on a non-physiological HeLa antigen-presenting system, and by using total CD4+ cells as responders. Clonality of sorted CD137+ cells was similar against both alloantigens (about 0.39) and much higher than in pre-culture samples (about 0.04). Clones undetected before culture had an average cumulative frequency of around 35% against one allele and roughly 50% against the other.

V is pared back by 0 bases and J by 3 bases, with 6 bases lying between the germline termini. The germline V gene gives CDR1 as SGHDT and CDR2 as YYEEEE. The CDR3 spans 13 residues, from the cysteine through the phenylalanine. Only CDR3 DNA remains: 39 bases, in frame from the first base. The material sequenced was CD4+ T cells from PBMCs. The receptor comes from a woman aged 18-29 years in good health and CMV-seronegative. In this chain, TRBV5-6 is recombined with TRBJ1-1, with the D segment identity uncertain. This receptor carries the CDR3 CASSLARDTEAFF. The nucleotide sequence is TGTGCCAGCAGCTTGGCCCGGGACACTGAAGCTTTCTTT.